The T cell receptor beta chain under discussion was sequenced for a study of blood T cell repertoires in COVID-19. Study-level information: T cells, B-cell-depleted T cells, or PBMCs supplied cDNA or gDNA.

Either two negative PCRs, clearance, or symptom resolution qualified Cohort 3 donors as recovered. With 6 bases removed from V and 0 bases from J, the gap between germline ends came to 13 bases. This CDR3 has 15 residues. From germline, CDR1 is MNHEY and CDR2 SVGAGI. In its sample, this clone was seen once. TCRdb keeps only in-frame clones here, not all; method: immunoSEQ multiplex PCR. This table holds approximately 200,000 clones, 82% found once. This TCR derives from a man aged 40-49 years who had recovered from COVID-19. V is TRBV6-5 and J is TRBJ2-3; D not certain. Sequenced material: PBMCs or T cells enriched from blood (not recorded which). CDR3 sequence (DNA): TGTGCCAGCAGCATAATGAGTTCTAGCACAGATACGCAGTATTTT. Its protein product is CASSIMSSSTDTQYF.